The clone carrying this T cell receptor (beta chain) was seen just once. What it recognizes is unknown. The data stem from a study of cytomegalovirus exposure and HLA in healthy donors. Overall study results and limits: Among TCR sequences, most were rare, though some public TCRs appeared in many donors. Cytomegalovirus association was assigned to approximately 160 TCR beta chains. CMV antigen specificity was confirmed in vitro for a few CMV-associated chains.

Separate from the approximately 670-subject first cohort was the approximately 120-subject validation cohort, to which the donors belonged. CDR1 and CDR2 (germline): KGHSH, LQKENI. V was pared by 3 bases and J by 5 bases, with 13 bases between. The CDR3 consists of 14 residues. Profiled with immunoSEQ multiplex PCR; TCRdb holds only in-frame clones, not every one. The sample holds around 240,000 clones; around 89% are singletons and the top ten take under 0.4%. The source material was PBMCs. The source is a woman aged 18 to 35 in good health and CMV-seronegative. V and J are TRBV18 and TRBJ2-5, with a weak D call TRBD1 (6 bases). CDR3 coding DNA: TGTGCCAGCTCACCCTCCAGGGGCCTTGAGACCCAGTACTTC. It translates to CASSPSRGLETQYF.